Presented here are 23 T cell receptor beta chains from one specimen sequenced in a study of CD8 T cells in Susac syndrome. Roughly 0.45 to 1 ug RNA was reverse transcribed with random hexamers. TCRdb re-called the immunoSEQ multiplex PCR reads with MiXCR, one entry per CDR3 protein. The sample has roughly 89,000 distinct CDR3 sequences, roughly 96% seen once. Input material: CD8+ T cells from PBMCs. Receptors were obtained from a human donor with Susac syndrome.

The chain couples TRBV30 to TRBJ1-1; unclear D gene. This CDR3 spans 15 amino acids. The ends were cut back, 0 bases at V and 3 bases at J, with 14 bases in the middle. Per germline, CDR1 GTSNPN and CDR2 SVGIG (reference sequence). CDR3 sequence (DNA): TGTGCCTGGAGTGTGTGGGAGGGTATGGACACTGAAGCTTTCTTT. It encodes CAWSVWEGMDTEAFF.

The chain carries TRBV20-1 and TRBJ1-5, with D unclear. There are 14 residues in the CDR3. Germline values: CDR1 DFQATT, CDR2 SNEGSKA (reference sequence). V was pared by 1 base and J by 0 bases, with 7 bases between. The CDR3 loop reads CSARGLYSNQPQHF. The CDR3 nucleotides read TGCAGTGCTAGAGGACTTTATAGCAATCAGCCCCAGCATTTT.

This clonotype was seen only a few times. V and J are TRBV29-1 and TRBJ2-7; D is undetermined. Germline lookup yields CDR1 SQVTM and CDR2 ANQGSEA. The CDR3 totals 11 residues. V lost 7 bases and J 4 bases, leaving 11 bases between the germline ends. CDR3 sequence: CSERSAYEQYF. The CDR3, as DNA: TGCAGCGAGAGGTCTGCGTACGAGCAGTACTTC.

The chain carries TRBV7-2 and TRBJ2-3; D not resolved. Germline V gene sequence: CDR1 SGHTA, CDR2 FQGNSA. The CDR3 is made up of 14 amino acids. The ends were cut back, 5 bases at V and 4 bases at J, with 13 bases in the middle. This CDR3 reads CASSVTPQADTQYF. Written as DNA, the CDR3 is TGTGCCAGCAGCGTCACCCCGCAGGCAGATACGCAGTATTTT.

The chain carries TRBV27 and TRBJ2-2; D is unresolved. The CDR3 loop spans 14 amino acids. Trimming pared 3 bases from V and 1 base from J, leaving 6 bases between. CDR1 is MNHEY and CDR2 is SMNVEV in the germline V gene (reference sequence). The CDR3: CASSFLGNTGELFF. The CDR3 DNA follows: TGTGCCAGCAGTTTTTTGGGGAACACCGGGGAGCTGTTTTTT.

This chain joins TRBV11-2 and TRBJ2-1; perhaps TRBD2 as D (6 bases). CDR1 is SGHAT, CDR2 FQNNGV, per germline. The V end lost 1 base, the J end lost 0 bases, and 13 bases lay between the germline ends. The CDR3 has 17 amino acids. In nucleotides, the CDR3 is TGTGCCAGCAGCTTAGGCCTCCGGGGGAGCTCCTACAATGAGCAGTTCTTC. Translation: CASSLGLRGSSYNEQFF.

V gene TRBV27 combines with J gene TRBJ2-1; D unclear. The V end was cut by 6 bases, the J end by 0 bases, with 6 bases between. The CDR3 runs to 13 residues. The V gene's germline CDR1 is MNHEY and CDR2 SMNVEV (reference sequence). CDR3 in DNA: TGTGCCAGCAGCACCAGCTCCTACAATGAGCAGTTCTTC. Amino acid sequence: CASSTSSYNEQFF.

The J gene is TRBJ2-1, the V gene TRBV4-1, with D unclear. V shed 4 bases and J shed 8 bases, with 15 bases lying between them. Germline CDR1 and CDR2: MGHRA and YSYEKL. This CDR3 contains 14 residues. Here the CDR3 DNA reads TGCGCCAGCAGCCCACGCGTCATCGGCCATGAGCAGTTCTTC. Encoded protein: CASSPRVIGHEQFF.

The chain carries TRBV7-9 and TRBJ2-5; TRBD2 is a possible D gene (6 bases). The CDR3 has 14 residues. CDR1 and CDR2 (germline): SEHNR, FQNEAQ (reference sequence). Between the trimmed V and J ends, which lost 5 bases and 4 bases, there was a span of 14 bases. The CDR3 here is CASSPSRDRETQYF. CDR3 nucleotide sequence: TGTGCCAGCAGCCCCTCGCGGGATCGAGAGACCCAGTACTTC.

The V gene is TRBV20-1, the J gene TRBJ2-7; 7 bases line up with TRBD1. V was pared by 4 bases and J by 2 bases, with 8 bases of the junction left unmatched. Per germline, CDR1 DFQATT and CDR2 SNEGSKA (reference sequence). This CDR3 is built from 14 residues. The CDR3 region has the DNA TGCAGTGCTAACCCAAAAGGACAGGCCTACGAGCAGTACGTC. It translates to CSANPKGQAYEQYV.

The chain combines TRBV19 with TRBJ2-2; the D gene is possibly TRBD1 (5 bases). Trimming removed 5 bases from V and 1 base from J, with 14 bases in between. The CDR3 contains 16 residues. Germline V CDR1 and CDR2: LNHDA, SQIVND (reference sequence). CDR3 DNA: TGTGCCAGTAGTGACTTAGGACACAGGAACACCGGGGAGCTGTTTTTT. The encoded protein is CASSDLGHRNTGELFF.

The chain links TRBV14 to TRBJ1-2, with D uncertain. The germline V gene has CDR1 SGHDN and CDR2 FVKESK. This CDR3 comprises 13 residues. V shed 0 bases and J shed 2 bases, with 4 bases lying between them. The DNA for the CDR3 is TGTGCCAGCAGCCAAGAGGACAACTATGGCTACACCTTC. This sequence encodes CASSQEDNYGYTF.

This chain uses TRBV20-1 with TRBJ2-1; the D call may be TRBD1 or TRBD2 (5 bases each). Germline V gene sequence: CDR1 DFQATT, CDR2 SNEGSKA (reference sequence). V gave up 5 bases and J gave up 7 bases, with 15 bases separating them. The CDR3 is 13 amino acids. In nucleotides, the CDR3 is TGCAGTGCTTTCCGGGGCCACGGTAATGAGCAGTTCTTC. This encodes CSAFRGHGNEQFF.

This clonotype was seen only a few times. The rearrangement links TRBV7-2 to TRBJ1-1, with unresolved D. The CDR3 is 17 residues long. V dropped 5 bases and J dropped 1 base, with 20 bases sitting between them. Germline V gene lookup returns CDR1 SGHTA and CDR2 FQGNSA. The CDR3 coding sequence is TGTGCCAGCAGCCCCACCCAGGATCGAGGATCGAACACTGAAGCTTTCTTT. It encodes CASSPTQDRGSNTEAFF.

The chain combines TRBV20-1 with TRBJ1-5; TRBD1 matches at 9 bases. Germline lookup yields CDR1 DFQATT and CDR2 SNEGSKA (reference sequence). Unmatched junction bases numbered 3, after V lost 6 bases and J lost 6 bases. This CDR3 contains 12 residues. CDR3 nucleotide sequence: TGCAGTGCAACAGGGGGCCTTCAGCCCCAGCATTTT. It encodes CSATGGLQPQHF.

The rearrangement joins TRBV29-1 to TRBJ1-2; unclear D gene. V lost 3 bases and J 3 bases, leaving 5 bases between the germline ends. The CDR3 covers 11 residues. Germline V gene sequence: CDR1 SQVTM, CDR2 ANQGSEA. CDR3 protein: CSVESDYGYTF. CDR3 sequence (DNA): TGCAGCGTTGAGAGCGACTATGGCTACACCTTC.

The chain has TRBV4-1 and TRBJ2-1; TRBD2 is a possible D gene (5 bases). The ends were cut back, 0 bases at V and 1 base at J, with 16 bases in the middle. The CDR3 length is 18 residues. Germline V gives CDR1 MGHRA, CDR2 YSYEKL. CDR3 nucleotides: TGCGCCAGCAGCCAAGATCCCACCGGGGTAAGGTCCTACAATGAGCAGTTCTTC. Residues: CASSQDPTGVRSYNEQFF.

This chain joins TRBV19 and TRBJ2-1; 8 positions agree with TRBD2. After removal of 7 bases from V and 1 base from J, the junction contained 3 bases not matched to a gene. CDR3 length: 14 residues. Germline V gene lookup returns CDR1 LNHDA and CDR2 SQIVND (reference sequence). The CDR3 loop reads CASNKRGSYNEQFF. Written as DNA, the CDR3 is TGTGCCAGTAATAAGCGGGGGTCCTACAATGAGCAGTTCTTC.

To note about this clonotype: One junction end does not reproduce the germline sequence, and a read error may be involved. The CDR3 region has the DNA TGCAGTGCTAGAACCGGGACTAGCACGATCTTC. This gives the protein CSARTGTSTIF. The chain combines TRBV20-1 with TRBJ2-1, with 9 bases identical to TRBD2. The CDR3 consists of 11 residues. Germline loops: CDR1 DFQATT, CDR2 SNEGSKA (reference sequence).

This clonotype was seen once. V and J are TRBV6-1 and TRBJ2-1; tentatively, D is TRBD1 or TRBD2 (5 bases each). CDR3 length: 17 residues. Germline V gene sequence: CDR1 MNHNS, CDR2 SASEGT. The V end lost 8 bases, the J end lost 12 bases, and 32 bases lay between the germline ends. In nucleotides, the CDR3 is TGTGCCAGCTCGCTTGGGCCGGGGCAGGCGATCCTCCTGGGGCAGTTCTTC. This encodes CASSLGPGQAILLGQFF.

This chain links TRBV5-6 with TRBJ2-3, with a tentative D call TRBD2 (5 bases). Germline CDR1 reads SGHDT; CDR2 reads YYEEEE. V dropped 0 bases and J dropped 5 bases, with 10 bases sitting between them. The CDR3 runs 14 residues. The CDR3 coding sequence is TGTGCCAGCAGCTTGGCGGGGTCGGTAGATACGCAGTATTTT. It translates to CASSLAGSVDTQYF.

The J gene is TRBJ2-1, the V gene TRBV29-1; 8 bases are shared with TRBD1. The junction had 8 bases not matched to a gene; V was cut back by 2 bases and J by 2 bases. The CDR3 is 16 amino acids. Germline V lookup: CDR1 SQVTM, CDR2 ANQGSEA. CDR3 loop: CSVETPRQGTYNEQFF. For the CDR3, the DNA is TGCAGCGTTGAAACCCCCCGACAGGGGACCTACAATGAGCAGTTCTTC.

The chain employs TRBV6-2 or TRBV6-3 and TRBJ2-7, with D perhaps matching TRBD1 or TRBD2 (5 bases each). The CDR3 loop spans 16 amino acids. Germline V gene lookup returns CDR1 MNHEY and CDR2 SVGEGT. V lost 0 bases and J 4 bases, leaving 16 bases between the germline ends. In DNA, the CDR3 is TGTGCCAGCAGTTACTCGATCAGCCGAGGGGAATACGAGCAGTACTTC. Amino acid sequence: CASSYSISRGEYEQYF.